This T cell receptor (beta chain) is from a study of PD-L1 blockade in urothelial cancer. As for the study in general: As for prior chemotherapy regimens, patients had received 0 to 3. Analyzed time points were 3 weeks (second dose) and 6 weeks after therapy began. T cells were recovered from blood samples at a median of 141,255.

TCRdb's table, derived via immunoSEQ multiplex PCR, lists solely in-frame clones and lacks some. The table records under 60,000 clones, about 88% of them present only once. Time point noted: pretreatment peripheral blood. All patients handed over anywhere from 1 to 8 samples, pretreatment and on-treatment. The CDR3 extends over 16 amino acids. Trimming at V came to 1 base and at J to 3 bases, leaving 5 bases not matched to a gene. Germline CDR1 and CDR2: LNHDA and SQIVND (reference sequence). The chain recombines TRBV19 with TRBJ2-3; 9 bases are shared with TRBD2. Source: PBMCs, taken around atezolizumab (anti-PD-L1) treatment. The clonotype was recovered from a man in his 70s with urothelial cancer. Written as DNA, the CDR3 is TGTGCCAGTAGTATAGTTGGCCTAGCGGGGACAGATACGCAGTATTTT. Amino acids: CASSIVGLAGTDTQYF.